The rows below give T cell receptor beta chains drawn from one sample of a study of type 1 and type 2 diabetes patients. TCRdb reprocessed the multiplex PCR reads with MiXCR, giving one entry per CDR3 protein. The sample lists 250,000 or so distinct CDR3 sequences; around 47% were seen once. Sequenced: peripheral blood mononuclear cells (PBMCs). These receptors all come from a man younger than 30 with type 2 diabetes. Both conserved end residues are part of each CDR3. Fields, in order: V gene, clone size, J gene, D gene, CDR3 protein, CDR3 DNA. The D gene is left open where the match is weak. Not every row has a clone size; where given, it reads once, few, many or a size class.

V: TRBV7-8
size: .
J: TRBJ2-7
D: TRBD2
CDR3: CASSLGGLAGPYEQYF
DNA: TGTGCCAGCAGCTTAGGGGGACTAGCGGGGCCCTACGAGCAGTACTTC

V: TRBV12-3/TRBV12-4
size: few
J: TRBJ2-7
D: .
CDR3: CASSLREGEQYF
DNA: TGTGCCAGCAGCTTGCGGGAAGGCGAGCAGTACTTC

V: TRBV10-3
size: few
J: TRBJ1-5
D: TRBD1
CDR3: CAIRGDSGSNQPQHF
DNA: TGTGCCATCCGAGGGGACAGCGGTAGCAATCAGCCCCAGCATTTT

V: TRBV19
size: few
J: TRBJ2-3
D: TRBD1
CDR3: CASSIGGTVTDTQYF
DNA: TGTGCCAGTAGTATAGGGGGGACAGTCACAGATACGCAGTATTTT

V: TRBV19
size: .
J: TRBJ1-6
D: .
CDR3: CASSIWVGAPYNSPLHF
DNA: TGTGCCAGTAGTATCTGGGTAGGGGCTCCCTATAATTCACCCCTCCACTTT

V: TRBV7-2
size: .
J: TRBJ2-7
D: .
CDR3: CASSLAGWGDRGYEQYF
DNA: TGTGCCAGCAGCTTAGCTGGGTGGGGGGATCGGGGCTACGAGCAGTACTTC

V: TRBV20-1
size: .
J: TRBJ2-7
D: .
CDR3: CSASDTQYNYEQYF
DNA: TGCAGTGCTAGTGACACCCAATACAACTACGAGCAGTACTTC

V: TRBV7-6
size: .
J: TRBJ1-6
D: .
CDR3: CASRQRAQDNSPLHF
DNA: TGTGCCAGCAGGCAAAGAGCTCAGGATAATTCACCCCTCCACTTT

V: TRBV10-1
size: .
J: TRBJ2-3
D: .
CDR3: CASSESRGYTDTQYF
DNA: TGCGCCAGCAGTGAGTCAAGGGGTTACACAGATACGCAGTATTTT

V: TRBV7-2
size: few
J: TRBJ2-1
D: TRBD1
CDR3: CASSLSVGNRGTNEQFF
DNA: TGTGCCAGCAGCTTATCAGTGGGAAACAGGGGGACCAATGAGCAGTTCTTC

V: TRBV20-1
size: few
J: TRBJ2-2
D: .
CDR3: CSASPQGPGELFF
DNA: TGCAGTGCTAGCCCCCAGGGTCCCGGGGAGCTGTTTTTT

V: TRBV15
size: many
J: TRBJ2-5
D: .
CDR3: CATSKTRPTQPSQETQYF
DNA: TGTGCCACCAGCAAGACCCGACCCACTCAACCCTCTCAAGAGACCCAGTACTTC

V: TRBV9
size: .
J: TRBJ1-6
D: .
CDR3: CASSITDSYNSPLHF
DNA: TGTGCCAGCAGCATTACCGACAGTTATAATTCACCCCTCCACTTT

V: TRBV7-6
size: .
J: TRBJ1-2
D: TRBD1
CDR3: CASSFPGQGAGGYTF
DNA: TGTGCCAGCAGCTTTCCGGGACAGGGGGCTGGTGGCTACACCTTC

V: TRBV30
size: once
J: TRBJ2-5
D: TRBD2
CDR3: CAWTSGKETQYF
DNA: TGTGCCTGGACTAGCGGGAAAGAGACCCAGTACTTC

V: TRBV6-2/TRBV6-3
size: .
J: TRBJ2-7
D: .
CDR3: CASHFLRAGLHEQYF
DNA: TGTGCCAGCCACTTTTTGAGGGCGGGTCTCCACGAGCAGTACTTC

V: TRBV29-1
size: .
J: TRBJ2-5
D: .
CDR3: CSVISGQETQYF
DNA: TGCAGCGTGATCTCGGGCCAAGAGACCCAGTACTTC

V: TRBV29-1
size: .
J: TRBJ1-1
D: .
CDR3: CSVVEGTEAFF
DNA: TGCAGCGTTGTTGAGGGCACTGAAGCTTTCTTT

V: TRBV28
size: few
J: TRBJ2-1
D: TRBD1
CDR3: CASSSVVYRPGQGGNEQFF
DNA: TGTGCCAGCAGTTCTGTGGTGTATAGGCCCGGACAGGGGGGAAATGAGCAGTTCTTC

V: TRBV9
size: few
J: TRBJ2-7
D: TRBD1
CDR3: CASSQAGTGAYEQYF
DNA: TGTGCCAGCAGCCAAGCCGGGACAGGAGCCTACGAGCAGTACTTC

V: TRBV28
size: once
J: TRBJ1-1
D: .
CDR3: CACSTLGQASTTNTEAFF
DNA: TGTGCCTGCAGTACCCTGGGCCAGGCCTCAACCACGAACACTGAAGCTTTCTTT

V: TRBV14
size: .
J: TRBJ2-1
D: .
CDR3: CASSHRGFYNEQFF
DNA: TGTGCCAGCAGCCACAGGGGATTCTACAATGAGCAGTTCTTC

V: TRBV6-2/TRBV6-3
size: .
J: TRBJ2-2
D: TRBD1
CDR3: CASTLQGAYMTGELFF
DNA: TGTGCCAGCACCCTACAGGGGGCGTATATGACCGGGGAGCTGTTTTTT

V: TRBV2
size: many
J: TRBJ1-1
D: .
CDR3: CASSDWGGNTEAFF
DNA: TGTGCCAGCAGTGATTGGGGGGGGAACACTGAAGCTTTCTTT

V: TRBV19
size: few
J: TRBJ1-1
D: .
CDR3: CASSPPHWDTEAFF
DNA: TGTGCCAGTAGTCCACCCCATTGGGACACTGAAGCTTTCTTT

V: TRBV7-2
size: .
J: TRBJ1-1
D: .
CDR3: CASSRQILNTEAFF
DNA: TGTGCCAGCAGCCGCCAAATACTGAACACTGAAGCTTTCTTT

V: TRBV12-3/TRBV12-4
size: few
J: TRBJ2-2
D: TRBD2
CDR3: CASSRRLAERTGELFF
DNA: TGTGCCAGCAGCCGAAGACTAGCGGAACGCACCGGGGAGCTGTTTTTT

V: TRBV19
size: few
J: TRBJ1-5
D: .
CDR3: CASSITGRNQPQHF
DNA: TGTGCCAGTAGTATTACAGGTAGGAATCAGCCCCAGCATTTT